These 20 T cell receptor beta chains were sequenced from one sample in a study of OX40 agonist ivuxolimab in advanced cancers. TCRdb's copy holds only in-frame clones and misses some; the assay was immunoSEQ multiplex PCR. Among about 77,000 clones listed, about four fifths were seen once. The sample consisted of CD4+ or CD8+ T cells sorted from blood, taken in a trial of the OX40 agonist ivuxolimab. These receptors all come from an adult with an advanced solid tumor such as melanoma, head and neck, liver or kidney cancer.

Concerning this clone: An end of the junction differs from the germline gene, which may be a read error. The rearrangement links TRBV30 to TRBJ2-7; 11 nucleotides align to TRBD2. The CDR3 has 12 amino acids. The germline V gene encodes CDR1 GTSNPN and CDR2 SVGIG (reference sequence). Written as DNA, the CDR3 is TGTGCCTGGAGTTCACTAGCGGGAGCCCTTAGCTTC. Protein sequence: CAWSSLAGALSF.

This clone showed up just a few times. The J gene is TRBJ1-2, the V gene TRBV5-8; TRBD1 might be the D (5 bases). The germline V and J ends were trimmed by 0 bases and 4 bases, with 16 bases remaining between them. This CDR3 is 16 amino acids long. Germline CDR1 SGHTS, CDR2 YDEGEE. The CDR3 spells CASSLAKGTGIYGYTF. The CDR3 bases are TGTGCCAGCAGCTTGGCCAAGGGCACAGGAATCTATGGCTACACCTTC.

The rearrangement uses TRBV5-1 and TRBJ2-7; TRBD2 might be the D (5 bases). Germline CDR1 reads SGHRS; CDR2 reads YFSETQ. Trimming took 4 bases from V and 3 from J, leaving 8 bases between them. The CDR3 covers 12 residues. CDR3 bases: TGCGCCAGCAGCCGGGATGTCTACGAGCAGTACTTC. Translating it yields CASSRDVYEQYF.

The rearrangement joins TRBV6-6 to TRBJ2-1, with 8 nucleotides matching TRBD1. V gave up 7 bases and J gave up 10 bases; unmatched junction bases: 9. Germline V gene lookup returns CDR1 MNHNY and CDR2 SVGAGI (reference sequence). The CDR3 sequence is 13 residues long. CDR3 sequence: CASTVTWTGEQFF. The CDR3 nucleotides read TGTGCCAGCACCGTTACGTGGACAGGGGAGCAGTTCTTC.

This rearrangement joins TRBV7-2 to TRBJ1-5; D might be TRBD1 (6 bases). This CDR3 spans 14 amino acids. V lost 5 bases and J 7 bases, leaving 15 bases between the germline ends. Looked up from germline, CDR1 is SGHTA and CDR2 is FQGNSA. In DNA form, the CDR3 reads TGTGCCAGCAGCCACACAGGGTCGAGGCAGCCCCAGCATTTT. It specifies CASSHTGSRQPQHF.

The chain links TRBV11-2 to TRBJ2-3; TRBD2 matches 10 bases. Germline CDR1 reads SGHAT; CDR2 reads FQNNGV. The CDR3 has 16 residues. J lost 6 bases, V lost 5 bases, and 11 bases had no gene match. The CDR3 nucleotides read TGTGCCAGCAGCCCGGGACTAGCGCCTCAAGGTGATACGCAGTATTTT. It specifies CASSPGLAPQGDTQYF.

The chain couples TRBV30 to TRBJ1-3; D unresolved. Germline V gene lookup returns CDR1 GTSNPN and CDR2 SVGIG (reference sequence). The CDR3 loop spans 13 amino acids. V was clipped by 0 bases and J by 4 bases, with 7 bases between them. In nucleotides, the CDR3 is TGTGCCTGGAGTGTAGGGTTCGGAAACACCATATATTTT. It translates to CAWSVGFGNTIYF.

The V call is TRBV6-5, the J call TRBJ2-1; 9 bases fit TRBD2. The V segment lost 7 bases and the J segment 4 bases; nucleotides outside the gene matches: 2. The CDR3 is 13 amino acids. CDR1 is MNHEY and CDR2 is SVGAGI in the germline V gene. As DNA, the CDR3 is TGTGCCAGCAAAGCGGGGGGTTACAATGAGCAGTTCTTC. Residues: CASKAGGYNEQFF.

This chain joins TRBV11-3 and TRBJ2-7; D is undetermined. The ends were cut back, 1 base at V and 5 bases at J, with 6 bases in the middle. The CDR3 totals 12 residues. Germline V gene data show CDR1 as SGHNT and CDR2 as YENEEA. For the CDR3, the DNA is TGTGCCAGCAGCTTAGGGCGCGACGAGCAGTACTTC. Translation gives CASSLGRDEQYF.

The CDR3 sequence: CASSLGDAGGTDTQYF. The CDR3 DNA is TGCGCCAGCAGCTTGGGAGATGCAGGGGGCACAGATACGCAGTATTTT. This chain connects TRBV5-1 to TRBJ2-3, with D tentatively TRBD1 (6 bases). The germline CDR1 and CDR2 sequences are SGHRS and YFSETQ. The CDR3 totals 16 residues. Trimming took 0 bases from V and 1 from J, leaving 12 bases between them. Using reference TRBV5-1 and TRBJ2-3 for the parts outside the CDR3, the full variable domain is KAGVTQTPRYLIKTRGQQVTLSCSPISGHRSVSWYQQTPGQGLQFLFEYFSETQRNKGNFPGRFSGRQFSNSRSEMNVSTLELGDSALYLCASSLGDAGGTDTQYFGPGTRLTVL.

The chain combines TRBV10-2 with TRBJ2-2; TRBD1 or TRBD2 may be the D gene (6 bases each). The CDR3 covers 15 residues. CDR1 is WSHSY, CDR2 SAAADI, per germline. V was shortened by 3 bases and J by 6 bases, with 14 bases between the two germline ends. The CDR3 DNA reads TGCGCCAGCAGTGAAGGGGGGTCGCGGGCCGGGGAGCTGTTTTTT. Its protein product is CASSEGGSRAGELFF.

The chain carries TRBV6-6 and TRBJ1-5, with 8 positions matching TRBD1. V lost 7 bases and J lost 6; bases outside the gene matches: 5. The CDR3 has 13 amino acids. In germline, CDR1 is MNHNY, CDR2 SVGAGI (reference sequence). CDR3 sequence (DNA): TGTGCCAGCACCGGACAGGGCAGTCAGCCCCAGCATTTT. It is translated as CASTGQGSQPQHF.

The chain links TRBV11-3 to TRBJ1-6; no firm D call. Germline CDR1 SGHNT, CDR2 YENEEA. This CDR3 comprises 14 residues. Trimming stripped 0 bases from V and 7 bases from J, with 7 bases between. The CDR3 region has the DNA TGTGCCAGCAGCTTAGATCTGGGCAATTCACCCCTCCACTTT. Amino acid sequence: CASSLDLGNSPLHF.

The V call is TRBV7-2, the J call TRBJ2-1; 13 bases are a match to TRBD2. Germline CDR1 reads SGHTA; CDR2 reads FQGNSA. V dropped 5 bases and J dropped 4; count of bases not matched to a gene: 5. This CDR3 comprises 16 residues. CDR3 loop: CASSPLLAGGYNEQFF. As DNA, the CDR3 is TGTGCCAGCAGCCCCCTACTAGCGGGAGGGTACAATGAGCAGTTCTTC. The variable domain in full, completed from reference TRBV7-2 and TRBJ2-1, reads GAGVSQSPSNKVTEKGKDVELRCDPISGHTALYWYRQSLGQGLEFLIYFQGNSAPDKSGLPSDRFSAERTGGSVSTLTIQRTQQEDSAVYLCASSPLLAGGYNEQFFGPGTRLTVL.

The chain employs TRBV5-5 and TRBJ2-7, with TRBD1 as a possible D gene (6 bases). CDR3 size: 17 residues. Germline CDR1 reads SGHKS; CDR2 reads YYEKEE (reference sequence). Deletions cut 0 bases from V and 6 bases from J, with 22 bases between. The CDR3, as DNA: TGTGCCAGCAGCTTGGGACGGACAGATCAGGGAGTCGGCGAGCAGTACTTC. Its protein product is CASSLGRTDQGVGEQYF.

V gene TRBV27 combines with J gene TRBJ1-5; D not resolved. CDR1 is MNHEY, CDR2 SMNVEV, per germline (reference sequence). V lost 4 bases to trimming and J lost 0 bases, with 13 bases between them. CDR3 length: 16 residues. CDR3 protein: CASSSAGSYSNQPQHF. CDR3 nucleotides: TGTGCCAGCAGTTCGGCAGGATCCTATAGCAATCAGCCCCAGCATTTT.

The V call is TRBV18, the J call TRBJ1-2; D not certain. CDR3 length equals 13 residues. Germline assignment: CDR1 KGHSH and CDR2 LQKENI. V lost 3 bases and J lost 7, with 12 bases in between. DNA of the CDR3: TGTGCCAGCTCACCGGGGAGGGATTCTGGCTACACCTTC. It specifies CASSPGRDSGYTF.

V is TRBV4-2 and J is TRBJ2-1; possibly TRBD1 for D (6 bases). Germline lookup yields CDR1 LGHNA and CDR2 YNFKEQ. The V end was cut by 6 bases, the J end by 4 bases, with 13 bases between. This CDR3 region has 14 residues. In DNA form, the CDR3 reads TGTGCCAGCAGGACAGGCCTGGATTACAATGAGCAGTTCTTC. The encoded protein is CASRTGLDYNEQFF.

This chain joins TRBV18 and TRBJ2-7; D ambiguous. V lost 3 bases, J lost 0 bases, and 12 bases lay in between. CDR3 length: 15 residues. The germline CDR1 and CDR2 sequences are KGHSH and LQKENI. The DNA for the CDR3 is TGTGCCAGCTCACCCACAGAAGAGGCCTCCTACGAGCAGTACTTC. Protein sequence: CASSPTEEASYEQYF.

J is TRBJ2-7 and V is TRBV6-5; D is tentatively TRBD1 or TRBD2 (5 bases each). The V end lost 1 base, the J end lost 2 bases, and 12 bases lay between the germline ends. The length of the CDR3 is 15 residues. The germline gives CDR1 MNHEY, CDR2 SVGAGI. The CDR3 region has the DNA TGTGCCAGCAGTTACTATAGGAAGGGACCCTACGAGCAGTACTTC. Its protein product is CASSYYRKGPYEQYF.